This passage covers 25 T cell receptor beta chains from one sample sequenced in a study of T cell repertoires in cytomegalovirus infection. TCRdb independently ran MiXCR on the reads; one entry per CDR3 protein. The top ten hold 55% to 60% of the sample, which has about 220,000 distinct CDR3 sequences, about 40% seen once. What these receptors recognize is not known. The source material was CD8+ T cells from cultured PBMCs, sampled from culture after CMV antigen stimulation. The origin of the receptors is a human donor in good health (CMV status not recorded). Some clones in this sample may be carry-over from other donors' samples.

This clonotype was seen more than once but under ten times. The chain links TRBV6-1 to TRBJ2-7; possible D gene TRBD2, 6 bases. Between the trimmed V and J ends, which lost 10 bases and 1 base, there was a span of 20 bases. The germline V gene has CDR1 MNHNS and CDR2 SASEGT. The CDR3 extends over 15 amino acids. Written as DNA, the CDR3 is TGTGCCACCAGAATCCCCGGGACTCCATCCTACGAGCAGTACTTC. Encoded protein: CATRIPGTPSYEQYF.

The table lists this clonotype with many counts. The chain links TRBV7-2 to TRBJ2-1; D may be TRBD2 (7 bases). CDR3 length: 17 residues. V lost 1 base to trimming and J lost 0 bases, with 13 bases between them. Germline V gene data show CDR1 as SGHTA and CDR2 as FQGNSA. The CDR3 loop reads CASSLGFRGASYNEQFF. As DNA, the CDR3 is TGTGCCAGCAGCTTAGGTTTTCGGGGGGCCTCCTACAATGAGCAGTTCTTC.

This clonotype has more than one count but fewer than ten. The V gene is TRBV20-1, the J gene TRBJ2-7, with 8 bases identical to TRBD2. CDR3 length: 16 amino acids. Germline lookup yields CDR1 DFQATT and CDR2 SNEGSKA (reference sequence). The junction had 11 bases not matched to a gene; V was cut back by 1 base and J by 3 bases. The CDR3 bases are TGCAGTGCTAGAGTTTTCTCGGGAGGGGAAGACTACGAGCAGTACTTC. It specifies CSARVFSGGEDYEQYF.

The CDR3 sequence: CASSGQGAYGYTF. CDR3 nucleotide sequence: TGTGCCAGCAGTGGACAGGGGGCTTATGGCTACACCTTC. The genes are TRBV27 and TRBJ1-2, with TRBD1 matching over 11 bases. Germline trimming cut 5 bases from V and 5 bases from J; bases unmatched to any gene: 1. Germline V gene sequence: CDR1 MNHEY, CDR2 SMNVEV (reference sequence). The CDR3 extends over 13 amino acids.

This clonotype was observed a handful of times. This chain joins TRBV7-9 and TRBJ2-2; 8 bases fit TRBD1. The CDR3 runs to 15 residues. The germline V gene encodes CDR1 SEHNR and CDR2 FQNEAQ (reference sequence). After removal of 5 bases from V and 4 bases from J, the junction contained 6 bases not matched to a gene. The CDR3 loop reads CASSPRDRRTGELFF. CDR3 bases: TGTGCCAGCAGCCCCCGGGACAGGCGCACCGGGGAGCTGTTTTTT.

This chain connects TRBV19 to TRBJ2-5; no reliable D call. V was cut by 3 bases and J by 2 bases, with 10 bases left in between. This CDR3 contains 14 residues. Germline V gene data show CDR1 as LNHDA and CDR2 as SQIVND (reference sequence). Written as DNA, the CDR3 is TGTGCCAGTAGTATCCGATCCGGTCAAGAGACCCAGTACTTC. Translation gives CASSIRSGQETQYF.

This clonotype was seen more than once but under ten times. The chain couples TRBV12-3 or TRBV12-4 to TRBJ2-3; 9 nucleotides align to TRBD2. The CDR3 has 14 amino acids. The J segment lost 3 bases and the V segment lost 6 bases, leaving 4 bases of the junction unmatched. DNA for the CDR3: TGTGCCAGCAGCCTTAGCGGGGGTACAGATACGCAGTATTTT. Its protein product is CASSLSGGTDTQYF.

This clonotype appeared a few times. This rearrangement joins TRBV5-1 to TRBJ2-3, with a possible D match to TRBD2 (6 bases). The V gene lost 4 bases and the J gene lost 3 bases, with 12 bases spanning the gap. CDR3 size: 14 residues. Looked up from germline, CDR1 is SGHRS and CDR2 is YFSETQ. The CDR3 region has the DNA TGCGCCAGCAGCAAGCCGACTAGGACAGATACGCAGTATTTT. As protein: CASSKPTRTDTQYF.

This clonotype was picked up a small number of times. The chain has TRBV4-2 and TRBJ2-1; TRBD2 matches 12 bases. V was pared by 1 base and J by 3 bases, with 10 bases of the junction left unmatched. The CDR3 totals 19 residues. Germline V lookup: CDR1 LGHNA, CDR2 YNFKEQ. The CDR3 DNA follows: TGTGCCAGCAGCCAAGGACTAGCGGGAGAGTACGGTTTCTACAATGAGCAGTTCTTC. This encodes CASSQGLAGEYGFYNEQFF.

Only a few counts were recorded for this clonotype. V is TRBV19 and J is TRBJ2-1; tentatively, D is TRBD1 or TRBD2 (5 bases each). CDR3 length equals 14 residues. CDR1 is LNHDA and CDR2 is SQIVND in the germline V gene (reference sequence). V was clipped by 7 bases and J by 5 bases, with 15 bases between them. The DNA of the CDR3 is TGTGCCAGTAAGATTAAGGGGAGCAACAATGAGCAGTTCTTC. Its translation is CASKIKGSNNEQFF.

In its sample, this clonotype was seen a few times. V is TRBV28 and J is TRBJ2-7, with TRBD2 identical over 11 bases. V was pared by 6 bases and J by 3 bases, with 7 bases of the junction left unmatched. Germline CDR1 is MDHEN and CDR2 is SYDVKM. The length of the CDR3 is 15 residues. In DNA form, the CDR3 reads TGTGCCAGCAGCTCCTCCACTAGCGGGAGCTACGAGCAGTACTTC. Translated: CASSSSTSGSYEQYF.

The V and J genes are TRBV9 and TRBJ2-7; 8 bases align to TRBD2. This CDR3 has 17 residues. Per germline, CDR1 SGDLS and CDR2 YYNGEE. V lost 0 bases to trimming and J lost 3 bases; unmatched junction nucleotides: 11. CDR3 amino acids: CASSVAPRTSRFYEQYF. In DNA form, the CDR3 reads TGTGCCAGCAGCGTAGCCCCCAGGACTAGCAGATTCTACGAGCAGTACTTC. The full variable domain, completed using reference TRBV9 and TRBJ2-7, is DSGVTQTPKHLITATGQRVTLRCSPRSGDLSVYWYQQSLDQGLQFLIQYYNGEERAKGNILERFSAQQFPDLHSELNLSSLELGDSALYFCASSVAPRTSRFYEQYFGPGTRLTVT.

With regard to this clonotype: The junction shows a germline mismatch at one end, possibly a read error. The chain joins TRBV12-3 or TRBV12-4 to TRBJ1-4; no clear D gene. There are 16 residues in the CDR3. CDR3 amino acids: CASSSALGATNEELFF. CDR3 bases: TGTGCCAGCAGTTCCGCCCTGGGCGCAACTAATGAAGAACTGTTTTTT.

The V and J genes are TRBV7-9 and TRBJ2-1; D assignment may be TRBD1 or TRBD2 (7 bases each). Trimming removed 5 bases from V and 1 base from J, with 12 bases in between. The CDR3 covers 15 residues. Germline V gives CDR1 SEHNR, CDR2 FQNEAQ (reference sequence). The DNA of the CDR3 is TGTGCCAGCAGCGGGAGGGGGCAATCCTACAATGAGCAGTTCTTC. This sequence encodes CASSGRGQSYNEQFF.

To note about this clonotype: Sequence at one end of the junction differs from germline and may be a read error. The rearrangement links TRBV7-9 to TRBJ1-2, with 10 bases lining up with TRBD1. CDR3 length equals 12 residues. Germline V gene sequence: CDR1 SEHNR, CDR2 FQNEAQ (reference sequence). The CDR3 protein is CASSLPTGGAYF. DNA of the CDR3: TGTGCCAGCAGCCTGCCGACAGGGGGCGCCTACTTC. The full variable domain, completed using reference TRBV7-9 and TRBJ1-2, is DTGVSQNPRHKITKRGQNVTFRCDPISEHNRLYWYRQTLGQGPEFLTYFQNEAQLEKSRLLSDRFSAERPKGSFSTLEIQRTEQGDSAMYLCASSLPTGGAYFGSGTRLTVV.

V usage is TRBV6-1 and J usage is TRBJ1-5, with 7 nucleotides matching TRBD1. The J segment lost 3 bases and the V segment lost 5 bases, leaving 4 bases of the junction unmatched. Germline CDR1 MNHNS, CDR2 SASEGT. This CDR3 is built from 14 residues. In DNA, the CDR3 is TGTGCCAGCAGTACGGACAGGTTCAATCAGCCCCAGCATTTT. Protein product: CASSTDRFNQPQHF.

V usage is TRBV11-2 and J usage is TRBJ2-7; D uncertain. V was trimmed by 2 bases and J by 5 bases, leaving 10 bases between them. Germline values: CDR1 SGHAT, CDR2 FQNNGV. The CDR3 totals 13 residues. The CDR3 nucleotides are TGTGCCAGCAGCTTAAGGGCTTTCGACGAGCAGTACTTC. Translating it yields CASSLRAFDEQYF.

The chain joins TRBV5-4 to TRBJ2-1; weak D call: TRBD1 (6 bases). Germline V gene sequence: CDR1 SGHNT, CDR2 YYREEE (reference sequence). Trimming removed 4 bases from V and 7 bases from J, with 15 bases in between. The length of the CDR3 is 14 residues. The CDR3 DNA is TGTGCCAGCAGCCCTCGAGAGGGGGTTAATGAGCAGTTCTTC. Encoded protein: CASSPREGVNEQFF. The full variable domain, its missing parts supplied by reference TRBV5-4 and TRBJ2-1, is ETGVTQSPTHLIKTRGQQVTLRCSSQSGHNTVSWYQQALGQGPQFIFQYYREEENGRGNFPPRFSGLQFPNYSSELNVNALELDDSALYLCASSPREGVNEQFFGPGTRLTVL.

This clonotype turned up a few times. CDR3: CASSLVGVGDTEAFF. The CDR3 nucleotides are TGTGCCAGCAGTTTAGTTGGGGTTGGTGACACTGAAGCTTTCTTT. The chain is built from TRBV28 and TRBJ1-1, with unresolved D. Trimming removed 2 bases from V and 3 bases from J, with 13 bases in between. Germline V gene data show CDR1 as MDHEN and CDR2 as SYDVKM. The CDR3 loop spans 15 amino acids.

The chain uses TRBV14 and TRBJ2-5; weak D call: TRBD2 (6 bases). V was pared by 1 base and J by 4 bases, with 13 bases between. Looked up from germline, CDR1 is SGHDN and CDR2 is FVKESK. The CDR3 runs to 15 residues. CDR3 in amino acids: CASSQVQEGPETQYF. The DNA for the CDR3 is TGTGCCAGCAGCCAAGTTCAGGAGGGTCCAGAGACCCAGTACTTC.

This clonotype has a single count. A junction boundary mismatches the germline segment, possibly from a read error. The rearrangement uses TRBV10-3 and TRBJ1-5; D unclear. In germline, CDR1 is ENHRY, CDR2 SYGVKD. The CDR3 sequence is 15 residues long. DNA of the CDR3: TGTGCCATCAGTGAGCACGTTGGTAGCAATCAGCCCAAGCATTTT. It is translated as CAISEHVGSNQPKHF.

The J gene is TRBJ2-1, the V gene TRBV7-6; D not resolved. Germline V gene data show CDR1 as SGHVS and CDR2 as FNYEAQ. This CDR3 region has 15 residues. The V end lost 0 bases, the J end lost 3 bases, and 9 bases lay between the germline ends. DNA of the CDR3: TGTGCCAGCAGCTTAGCGACTCGGAGCTACAATGAGCAGTTCTTC. Amino acid sequence: CASSLATRSYNEQFF.

The chain recombines TRBV3-1 with TRBJ1-1, with 8 bases lining up with TRBD1. CDR1 LGHDT and CDR2 YNNKEL come from the germline V gene (reference sequence). This CDR3 contains 17 residues. The trim removed 1 base at V and 0 bases at J, leaving 7 bases unmatched. CDR3 nucleotides: TGTGCCAGCAGCCAAGTTCTCACAGGGGGGCTGAACACTGAAGCTTTCTTT. It translates to CASSQVLTGGLNTEAFF.

This chain connects TRBV7-6 to TRBJ2-5; perhaps D is TRBD1 or TRBD2 (5 bases each). This CDR3 is 12 amino acids long. The V gene's germline CDR1 is SGHVS and CDR2 FNYEAQ. The V gene lost 3 bases and the J gene lost 3 bases, with 5 bases spanning the gap. The CDR3 here is CASSLGEETQYF. The CDR3 DNA reads TGTGCCAGCAGCTTGGGGGAAGAGACCCAGTACTTC.

This clonotype was seen only a few times. The chain is built from TRBV19 and TRBJ1-6, with 9 bases that match TRBD1. With 6 bases clipped from V and 4 bases from J, the junction kept 10 bases outside the gene matches. Germline V gives CDR1 LNHDA, CDR2 SQIVND (reference sequence). The CDR3 length is 17 residues. CDR3 residues: CASRGRRDRVYNSPLHF. CDR3 nucleotide sequence: TGTGCCAGTAGAGGTCGCCGGGACAGGGTTTATAATTCACCCCTCCACTTT.